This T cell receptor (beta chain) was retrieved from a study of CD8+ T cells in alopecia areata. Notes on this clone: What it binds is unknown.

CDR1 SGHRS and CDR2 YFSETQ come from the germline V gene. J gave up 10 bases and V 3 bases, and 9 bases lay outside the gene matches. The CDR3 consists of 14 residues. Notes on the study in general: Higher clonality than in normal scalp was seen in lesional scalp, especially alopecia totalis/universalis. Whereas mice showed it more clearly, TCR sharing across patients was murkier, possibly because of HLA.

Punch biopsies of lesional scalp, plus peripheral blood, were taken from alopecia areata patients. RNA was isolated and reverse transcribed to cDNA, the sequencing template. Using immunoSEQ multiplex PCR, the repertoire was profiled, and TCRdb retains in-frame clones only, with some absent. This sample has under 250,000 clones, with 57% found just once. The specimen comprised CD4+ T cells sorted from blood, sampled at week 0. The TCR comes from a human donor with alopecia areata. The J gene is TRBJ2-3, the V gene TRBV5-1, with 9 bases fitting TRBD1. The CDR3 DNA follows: TGCGCCAGCAGCTCCTATACAACAGGGGGCGCGCAGTATTTT. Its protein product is CASSSYTTGGAQYF. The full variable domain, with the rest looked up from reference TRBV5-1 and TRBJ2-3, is KAGVTQTPRYLIKTRGQQVTLSCSPISGHRSVSWYQQTPGQGLQFLFEYFSETQRNKGNFPGRFSGRQFSNSRSEMNVSTLELGDSALYLCASSSYTTGGAQYFGPGTRLTVL.